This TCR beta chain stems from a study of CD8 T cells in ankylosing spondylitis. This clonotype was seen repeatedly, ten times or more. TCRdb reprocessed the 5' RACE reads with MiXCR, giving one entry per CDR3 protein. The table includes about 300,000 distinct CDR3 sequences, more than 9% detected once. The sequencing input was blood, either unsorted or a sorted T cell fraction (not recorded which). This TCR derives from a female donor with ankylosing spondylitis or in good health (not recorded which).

CDR3 sequence: CASSYYRGPNEKLFF. DNA for the CDR3: TGTGCCAGCAGTTACTACAGGGGCCCCAATGAAAAACTGTTTTTT. The V and J genes are TRBV6-5 and TRBJ1-4; 7 nucleotides line up with TRBD1. Germline CDR1 reads MNHEY; CDR2 reads SVGAGI. The CDR3 runs 15 residues. The ends lost 1 base at V and 5 bases at J; junction bases unmatched: 4.